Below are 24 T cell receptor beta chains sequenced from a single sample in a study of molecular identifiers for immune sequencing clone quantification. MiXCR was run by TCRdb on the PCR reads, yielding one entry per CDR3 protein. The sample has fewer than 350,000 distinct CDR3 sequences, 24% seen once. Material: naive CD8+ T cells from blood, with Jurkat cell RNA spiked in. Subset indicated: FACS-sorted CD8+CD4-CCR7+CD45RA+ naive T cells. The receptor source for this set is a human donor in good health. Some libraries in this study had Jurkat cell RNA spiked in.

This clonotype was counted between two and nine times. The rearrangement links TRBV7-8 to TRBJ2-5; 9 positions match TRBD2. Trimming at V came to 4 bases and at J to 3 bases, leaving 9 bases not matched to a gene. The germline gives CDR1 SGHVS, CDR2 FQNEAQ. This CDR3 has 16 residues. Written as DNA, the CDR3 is TGTGCCAGCAGCTCACTGAGCGGGGGGCCAAAAGAGACCCAGTACTTC. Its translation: CASSSLSGGPKETQYF.

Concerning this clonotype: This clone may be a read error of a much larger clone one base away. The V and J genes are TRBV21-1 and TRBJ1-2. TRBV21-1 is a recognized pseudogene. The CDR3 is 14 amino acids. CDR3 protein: CASVTKDPNYGYTF. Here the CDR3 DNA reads TGTGCCAGCGTCACAAAGGATCCTAACTATGGCTACACCTTC.

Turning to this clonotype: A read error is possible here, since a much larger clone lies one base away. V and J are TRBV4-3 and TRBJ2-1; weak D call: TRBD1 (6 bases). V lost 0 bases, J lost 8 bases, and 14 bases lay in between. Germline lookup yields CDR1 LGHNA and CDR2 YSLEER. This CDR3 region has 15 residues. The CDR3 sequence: CASSQDAPAGDEQFF. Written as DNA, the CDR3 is TGCGCCAGCAGCCAAGATGCACCAGCAGGGGATGAGCAGTTCTTC.

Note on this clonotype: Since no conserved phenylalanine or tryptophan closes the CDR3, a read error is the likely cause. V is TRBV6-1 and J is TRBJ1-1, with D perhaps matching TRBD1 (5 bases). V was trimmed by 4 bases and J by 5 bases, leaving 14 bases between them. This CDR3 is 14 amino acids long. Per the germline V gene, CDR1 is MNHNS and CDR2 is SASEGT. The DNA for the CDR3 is TGTGCCAGCAGTGCAGAGGGGTCGTGGACTGAAGCTTTCTTA. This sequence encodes CASSAEGSWTEAFL.

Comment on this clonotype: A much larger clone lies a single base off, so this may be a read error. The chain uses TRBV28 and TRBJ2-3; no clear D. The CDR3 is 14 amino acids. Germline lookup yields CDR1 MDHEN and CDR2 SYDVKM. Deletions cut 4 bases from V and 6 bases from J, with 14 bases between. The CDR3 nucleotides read TGTGCCAGCAGTTCTGAGTCAACAGCGGATACGCAGTATTTT. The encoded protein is CASSSESTADTQYF.

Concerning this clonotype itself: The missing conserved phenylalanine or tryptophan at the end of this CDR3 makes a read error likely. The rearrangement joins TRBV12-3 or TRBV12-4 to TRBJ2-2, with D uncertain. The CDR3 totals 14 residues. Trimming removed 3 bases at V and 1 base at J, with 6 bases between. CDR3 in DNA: TGTGCCAGCAGTTTGAGACTGAACACCGGGGAGCTGTTTCTT. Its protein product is CASSLRLNTGELFL.

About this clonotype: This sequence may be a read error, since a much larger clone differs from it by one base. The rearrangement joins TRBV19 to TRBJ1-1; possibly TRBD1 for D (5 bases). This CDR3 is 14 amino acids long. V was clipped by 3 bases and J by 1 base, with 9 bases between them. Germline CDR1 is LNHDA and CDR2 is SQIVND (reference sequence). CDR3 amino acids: CASSMGGSNTEAFF. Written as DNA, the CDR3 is TGTGCCAGTAGTATGGGGGGATCGAACACTGAAGCTTTCTTT.

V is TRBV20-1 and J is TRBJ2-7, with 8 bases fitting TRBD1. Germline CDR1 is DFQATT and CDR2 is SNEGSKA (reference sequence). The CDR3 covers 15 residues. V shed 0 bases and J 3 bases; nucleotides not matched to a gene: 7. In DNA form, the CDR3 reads TGCAGTGCTAGAGAGGACAGGGCAACAAACTACGAGCAGTACTTC. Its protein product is CSAREDRATNYEQYF.

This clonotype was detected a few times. The DNA of the CDR3 is TGTGCCAGCAGCCCCATGTCCCTAGCCAAAAACATTCAGTACTTC. Translated, it gives CASSPMSLAKNIQYF. The genes are TRBV27 and TRBJ2-4; no clear D gene. V gave up 6 bases and J gave up 0 bases, with 12 bases separating them. The CDR3 is 15 amino acids. Germline-derived CDR1 and CDR2 are MNHEY and SMNVEV (reference sequence).

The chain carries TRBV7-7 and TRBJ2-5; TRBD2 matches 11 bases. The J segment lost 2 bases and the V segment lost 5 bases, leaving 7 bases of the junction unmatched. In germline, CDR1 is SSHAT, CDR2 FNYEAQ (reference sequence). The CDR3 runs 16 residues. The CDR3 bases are TGTGCCAGCAGCCCATTAGCGGGGGGGCGGCAAGAGACCCAGTACTTC. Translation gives CASSPLAGGRQETQYF.

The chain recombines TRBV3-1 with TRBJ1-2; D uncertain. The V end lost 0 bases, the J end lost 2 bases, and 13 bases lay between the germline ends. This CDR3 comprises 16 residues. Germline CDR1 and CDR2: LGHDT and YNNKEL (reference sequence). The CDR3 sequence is CASSQDIWAGNYGYTF. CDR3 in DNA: TGTGCCAGCAGCCAAGATATTTGGGCAGGCAACTATGGCTACACCTTC. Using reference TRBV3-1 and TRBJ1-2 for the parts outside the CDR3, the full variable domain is DTAVSQTPKYLVTQMGNDKSIKCEQNLGHDTMYWYKQDSKKFLKIMFSYNNKELIINETVPNRFSPKSPDKAHLNLHINSLELGDSAVYFCASSQDIWAGNYGYTFGSGTRLTVV.

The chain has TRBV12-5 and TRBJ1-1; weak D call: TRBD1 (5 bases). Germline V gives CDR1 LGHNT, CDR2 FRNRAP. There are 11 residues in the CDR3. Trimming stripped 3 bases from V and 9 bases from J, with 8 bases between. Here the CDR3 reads CASGFMGQAFF. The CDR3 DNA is TGTGCTAGTGGTTTCATGGGGCAAGCTTTCTTT. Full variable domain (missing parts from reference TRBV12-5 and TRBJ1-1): DARVTQTPRHKVTEMGQEVTMRCQPILGHNTVFWYRQTMMQGLELLAYFRNRAPLDDSGMPKDRFSAEMPDATLATLKIQPSEPRDSAVYFCASGFMGQAFFGQGTRLTVV.

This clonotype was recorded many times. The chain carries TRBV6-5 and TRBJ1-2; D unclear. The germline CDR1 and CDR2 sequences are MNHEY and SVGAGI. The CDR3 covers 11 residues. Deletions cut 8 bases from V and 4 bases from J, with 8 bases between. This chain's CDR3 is CASGFSYGYTF. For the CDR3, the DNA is TGTGCCAGCGGGTTTAGCTATGGCTACACCTTC.

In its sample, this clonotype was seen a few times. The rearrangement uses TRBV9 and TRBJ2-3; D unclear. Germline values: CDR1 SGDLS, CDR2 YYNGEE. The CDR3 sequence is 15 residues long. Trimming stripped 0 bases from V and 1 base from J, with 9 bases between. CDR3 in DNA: TGTGCCAGCAGCGTAGCGACTGTTGGCACAGATACGCAGTATTTT. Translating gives CASSVATVGTDTQYF.

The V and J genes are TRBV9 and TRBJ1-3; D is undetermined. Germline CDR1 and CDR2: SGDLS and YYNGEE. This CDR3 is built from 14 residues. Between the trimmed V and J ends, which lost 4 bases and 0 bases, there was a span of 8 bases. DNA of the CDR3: TGTGCCAGCAGCACGGGGAGCTCTGGAAACACCATATATTTT. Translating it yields CASSTGSSGNTIYF.

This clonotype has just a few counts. The chain's CDR3 is CASSSRQVTGGEQYF. The DNA for the CDR3 is TGTGCCAGCAGTTCCCGACAGGTCACCGGGGGGGAGCAGTACTTC. The V call is TRBV12-3 or TRBV12-4, the J call TRBJ2-7, with D perhaps TRBD2 (7 bases). Trimming stripped 4 bases from V and 7 bases from J, with 20 bases between. There are 15 residues in the CDR3.

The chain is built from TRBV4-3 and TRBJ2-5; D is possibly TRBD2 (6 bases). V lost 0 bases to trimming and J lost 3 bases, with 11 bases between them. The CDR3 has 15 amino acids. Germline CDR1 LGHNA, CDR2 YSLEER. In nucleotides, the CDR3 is TGCGCCAGCAGCCAAGATGGCGGGGCCGAAGAGACCCAGTACTTC. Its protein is CASSQDGGAEETQYF.

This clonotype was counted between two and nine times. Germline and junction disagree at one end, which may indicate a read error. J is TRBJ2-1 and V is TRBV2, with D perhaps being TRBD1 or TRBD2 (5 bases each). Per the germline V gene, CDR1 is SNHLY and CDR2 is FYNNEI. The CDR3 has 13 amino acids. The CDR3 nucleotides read TGTGCCAGCAGTGACGGGGCCTACGATGAGCAGTTCTTC. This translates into CASSDGAYDEQFF.

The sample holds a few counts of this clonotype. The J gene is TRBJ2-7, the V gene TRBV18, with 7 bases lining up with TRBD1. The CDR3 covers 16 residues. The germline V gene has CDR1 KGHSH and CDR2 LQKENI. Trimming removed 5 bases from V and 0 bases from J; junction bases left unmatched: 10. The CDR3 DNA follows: TGTGCCAGCTCATCAAAGACAGGGCGCAGCTCCTACGAGCAGTACTTC. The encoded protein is CASSSKTGRSSYEQYF. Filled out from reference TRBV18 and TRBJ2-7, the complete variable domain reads NAGVMQNPRHLVRRRGQEARLRCSPMKGHSHVYWYRQLPEEGLKFMVYLQKENIIDESGMPKERFSAEFPKEGPSILRIQQVVRGDSAAYFCASSSKTGRSSYEQYFGPGTRLTVT.

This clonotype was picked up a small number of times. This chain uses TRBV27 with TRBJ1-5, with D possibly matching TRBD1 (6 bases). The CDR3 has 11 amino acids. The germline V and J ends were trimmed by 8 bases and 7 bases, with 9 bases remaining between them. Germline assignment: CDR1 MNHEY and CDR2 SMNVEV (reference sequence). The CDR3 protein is CASFRGQPQHF. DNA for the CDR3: TGTGCCAGCTTTAGGGGGCAGCCCCAGCATTTT.

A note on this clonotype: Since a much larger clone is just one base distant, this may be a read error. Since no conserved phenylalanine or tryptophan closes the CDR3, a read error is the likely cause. CDR3 DNA: TGTGCCAGCAGCTCGGGACAGGGAGTGGATGGCTACACCATC. It specifies CASSSGQGVDGYTI. The genes are TRBV13 and TRBJ1-2; 9 bases align to TRBD1. The germline V gene encodes CDR1 PRHDT and CDR2 FYEKMQ (reference sequence). The CDR3 has 14 amino acids. J was trimmed by 6 bases and V by 4 bases; bases with no gene match: 6.

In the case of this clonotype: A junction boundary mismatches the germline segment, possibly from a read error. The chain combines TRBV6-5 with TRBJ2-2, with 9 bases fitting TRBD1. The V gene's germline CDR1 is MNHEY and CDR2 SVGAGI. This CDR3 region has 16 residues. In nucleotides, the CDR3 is TGTCCCAGCTCAACTGGGACAGGGTCTCTTACCGGGGAGCTGTTTTTT. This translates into CPSSTGTGSLTGELFF.

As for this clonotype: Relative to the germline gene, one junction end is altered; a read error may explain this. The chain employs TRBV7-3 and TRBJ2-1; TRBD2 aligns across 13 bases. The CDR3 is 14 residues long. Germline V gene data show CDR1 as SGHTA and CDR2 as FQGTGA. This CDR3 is CVSSTGLAGDEQFF. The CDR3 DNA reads TGTGTCAGCAGCACTGGACTAGCGGGAGATGAGCAGTTCTTC. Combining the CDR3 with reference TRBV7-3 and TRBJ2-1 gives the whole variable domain GAGVSQTPSNKVTEKGKYVELRCDPISGHTALYWYRQSLGQGPEFLIYFQGTGAADDSGLPNDRFFAVRPEGSVSTLKIQRTERGDSAVYLCVSSTGLAGDEQFFGPGTRLTVL.

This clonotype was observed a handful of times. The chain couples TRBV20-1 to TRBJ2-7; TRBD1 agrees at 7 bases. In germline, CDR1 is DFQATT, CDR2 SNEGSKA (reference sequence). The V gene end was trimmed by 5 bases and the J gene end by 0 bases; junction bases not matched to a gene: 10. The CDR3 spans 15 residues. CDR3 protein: CSAEKQGLSSYEQYF. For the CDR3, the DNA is TGCAGTGCTGAAAAACAGGGGTTGAGCTCCTACGAGCAGTACTTC.